This is a list of T cell receptor beta chains from one sample in a study of T cells after yellow fever vaccination. TCRdb used MiXCR to reprocess the 5' RACE reads, holding one entry per CDR3 protein. Found here are about 350,000 distinct CDR3 sequences, 9.5% to 13% of them singletons; the top ten hold around 18%. This material consisted of PBMCs, taken on the day of the first yellow fever vaccination. The origin of the receptors is a man between 18 and 29 years old who received the YFV17D yellow fever vaccine. The CDR3 runs from the conserved cysteine through the conserved F or W. Each record gives: D gene, clone size, J gene, V gene, CDR3 DNA, CDR3 protein. The D gene is left open where the match is weak. Clone sizes are given selectively: once, few, many, or a class where the clone is expanded.

-,many,TRBJ2-5,TRBV7-2,TGTGCCAGCAGCTTAAGGGGGAGCCAAGAGACCCAGTACTTC,CASSLRGSQETQYF
-,few,TRBJ2-1,TRBV14,TGTGCCAGCAGCCAAGGAGGATGGGGAACAGGGTGGAATGAGCAGTTCTTC,CASSQGGWGTGWNEQFF
-,few,TRBJ1-2,TRBV18,TGTGCCAGCTCACCAGAGTCCAAACAGGGCCCCTATGGCTACACCTTC,CASSPESKQGPYGYTF
-,few,TRBJ1-5,TRBV10-3,TGTGCCATCAGTGAGTCTGGCAGATCCGATCAGCCCCAGCATTTT,CAISESGRSDQPQHF
TRBD2,few,TRBJ2-1,TRBV10-2,TGCGCCAGCAGTGAGTCTCGCGGGGGGGCCTACAATGAGCAGTTCTTC,CASSESRGGAYNEQFF
-,many,TRBJ1-5,TRBV6-5,TGTGCCAGCAGTTCCCAACCCACAGGACGGTATCAGCCCCAGCATTTT,CASSSQPTGRYQPQHF
-,few,TRBJ2-1,TRBV20-1,TGCAGTGCTAGAGTCGCGGCGGGGGCAGTCCGCTACAATGAGCAGTTCTTC,CSARVAAGAVRYNEQFF
-,few,TRBJ2-5,TRBV24-1,TGTGCCACCAGCCCGGCAGGGGGGGAGACCCAGTACTTC,CATSPAGGETQYF
-,-,TRBJ1-2,TRBV3-1,TGTGCCAGCAGCTTAAGAAGCAGGTCAGCGAGCTATGGCTACACCTTC,CASSLRSRSASYGYTF
-,-,TRBJ2-3,TRBV20-1,TGCAGGAACGGAGGGCCCCGCACAGATACGCAGTATTTT,CRNGGPRTDTQYF
-,few,TRBJ1-2,TRBV20-1,TGCAGTGCTAGCAGGGACGCCGCCTATGGCTACACCTTC,CSASRDAAYGYTF
-,few,TRBJ1-5,TRBV6-2/TRBV6-3,TGTGCCAGCCGGGACACCAATCAGCCCCAGCATTTT,CASRDTNQPQHF
-,few,TRBJ1-2,TRBV11-1,TGTGCCAGCACCCTAAGATACTTGGGGTCCGGGAATAACGCCTATGGCTACACCTTC,CASTLRYLGSGNNAYGYTF
TRBD2,many,TRBJ2-3,TRBV7-6,TGTGCCAGCAGCCGAGCGGGACCAGGGAGAAATACGCAGTATTTT,CASSRAGPGRNTQYF
-,many,TRBJ2-5,TRBV10-3,TGTGCCATCAGGGACAGTCGGGAGACCCAGTACTTC,CAIRDSRETQYF
-,-,TRBJ2-2,TRBV12-5,TGTGCTAGTGGTTTGGCCAAGACTGAGGCCGGGGAGCTGTTTTTT,CASGLAKTEAGELFF
TRBD1,few,TRBJ2-2,TRBV10-3,TGTGCCATCGCGGGACAGGGGGTCGCCGGGGAGCTGTTTTTT,CAIAGQGVAGELFF
-,few,TRBJ2-1,TRBV12-3/TRBV12-4,TGTGCCAGCAGTTCAAGACAGGAAAACTCCTACAATGAGCAGTTCTTC,CASSSRQENSYNEQFF
-,many,TRBJ2-1,TRBV10-3,TGTGCCATCAGTGTAACCGGCGGGGAGACATACAATGAGCAGTTCTTC,CAISVTGGETYNEQFF
TRBD2,few,TRBJ2-5,TRBV7-2,TGTGCCAGCAGCTCTAGCGGGCCAAAAGAGACCCAGTACTTC,CASSSSGPKETQYF
TRBD2,-,TRBJ2-3,TRBV5-4,TGTGCCAGCAGCTTGGGGACTAGGGACACAGATACGCAGTATTTT,CASSLGTRDTDTQYF
-,many,TRBJ1-2,TRBV29-1,TGCAGCGTTGAAGGCAGGGCTGTGGAATTCGCCTTC,CSVEGRAVEFAF
-,few,TRBJ1-2,TRBV4-1,TGCGCCAGCAGCCAAGAGCAGGGAGCTAACTATGGCTACACCTTC,CASSQEQGANYGYTF
TRBD2,-,TRBJ2-5,TRBV4-2,TGTGCCAGCAGCCAATTAGCGGGGGGGCATCAAGAGACCCAGTACTTC,CASSQLAGGHQETQYF
-,many,TRBJ2-7,TRBV7-2,TGTGCCAGCAGCTTAGTCGGCAGCTCCTACGAGCAGTACTTC,CASSLVGSSYEQYF
-,few,TRBJ2-5,TRBV10-3,TGTGCCATCAGTCCCCTCCTGGCAAAATCGGGGGAGACCCAGTACTTC,CAISPLLAKSGETQYF
-,few,TRBJ2-3,TRBV7-9,TGTGCCAGCAGCCCGCGGATCAGTACAGATACGCAGTATTTT,CASSPRISTDTQYF
-,-,TRBJ2-2,TRBV20-1,TGCAGTGCTAGAGATCTTGGGGGAGCAGGCACCGGGGAGCTGTTTTTT,CSARDLGGAGTGELFF
TRBD2,-,TRBJ2-5,TRBV20-1,TGCAGTGCTAGGTCCGGGACTAGCGGGCAAGAGACCCAGTACTTC,CSARSGTSGQETQYF
-,-,TRBJ1-1,TRBV29-1,TGCAGCGTCGCGGGACGGATGAACACTGAAGCTTTCTTT,CSVAGRMNTEAFF
-,few,TRBJ2-4,TRBV6-2/TRBV6-3,TGTGCCAGCAGCGATCACGCCAAACTCAGAAACATTCAGTACTTC,CASSDHAKLRNIQYF
TRBD2,few,TRBJ2-7,TRBV29-1,TGCAGCGTGACGGGGGGGAGGGGTGAGGTCTACGAGCAGTACTTC,CSVTGGRGEVYEQYF
TRBD1,few,TRBJ2-1,TRBV3-1,TGTGCCAGCAGCCCCGACAGGGCGAGTGAGCAGTTCTTC,CASSPDRASEQFF
TRBD1,few,TRBJ2-1,TRBV18,TGTGCCAGCTCACCAAGGACAGGGAGTATTTCCTACAATGAGCAGTTCTTC,CASSPRTGSISYNEQFF
-,-,TRBJ2-1,TRBV7-3,TGTGCCAGCAGCCCCGGAGCGGGCTCCTACAATGAGCAGTTCTTC,CASSPGAGSYNEQFF